This T cell receptor (beta chain) came from a study of siplizumab effects on memory and regulatory T cells. Findings and caveats of the study: Sequences below about 10^-5 frequency were poorly captured, limiting mapping of alloreactive clones.

Sequenced by immunoSEQ multiplex PCR; TCRdb stores in-frame clones only, minus some. The sample lists about 87,000 clones; approximately 90% were seen once. Concerning this clone itself: Its matching antigen is unknown. Other DNA sequences in the same sample also yield this CDR3.

Looked up from germline, CDR1 is SGDLS and CDR2 is YYNGEE. Losses at the gene ends were 2 bases for V and 4 bases for J; bases not matched to a gene: 7. CDR3 length: 17 amino acids. This clonotype was sampled from a human donor in good health. The chain uses TRBV9 and TRBJ2-2; 11 nucleotides align to TRBD1. The sequencing sample was made of CD4+ T cells sorted from blood. The CDR3 DNA sequence: TGTGCCAGCAGCGTCGGACAGGGGGCGGGTCTCACCGGGGAGCTGTTTTTT. This translates into CASSVGQGAGLTGELFF.